This T cell receptor (beta chain) came from a study of blood T cells in healthy people across ages. The V end was cut by 1 base, the J end by 7 bases, with 25 bases between. This CDR3 spans 18 amino acids. Germline V lookup: CDR1 MDHEN, CDR2 SYDVKM. With a J-beta primer mix and a sample-barcoded 5' primer, a second PCR ran roughly 6 to 12 cycles. TCRdb reprocessed the 5' RACE reads with MiXCR, giving one entry per CDR3 protein. The top ten clones hold around 2.1% of a sample with 1.5 million to 2 million distinct CDR3 sequences, less than 50% of them seen once. The study drew donors from healthy Caucasian individuals in Russia aged roughly 6 to 95. General study findings and limits: The donors' CMV status was not determined, possibly confounding changes in expanded clonotypes. Both naive CD4+ cell counts and diversity were greater in long-lived donors than in aged donors. Among T cells, TCR beta diversity per million cells dropped roughly linearly as age rose.

A remark on this clonotype: Its antigen is not known.

Sequenced: blood. The sequence derives from a woman aged 40 to 50 in good health. The V call is TRBV28, the J call TRBJ1-2; D ambiguous. CDR3 in DNA: TGTGCCAGCAGTTTATTTACTCACGTCATGCGGGGAGCAGGTGGCTACACCTTC. This codes for CASSLFTHVMRGAGGYTF.